These 22 T cell receptor beta chains originate from one sample sequenced in a study of T cell changes during pregnancy in multiple sclerosis (dated by TCRdb to between 2019 and 2020). The library relied on the immunoSEQ multiplex PCR assay. The table comes from immuneACCESS by way of TCRdb, which keeps in-frame sequences with V and J called. Part of the clones is missing from these tables; in studies checked, under half for an unresolved V gene and the rest for unknown reasons. The sample table records approximately 49,000 clones; just over 85% of these occur just once. Of the sample, around 1.2% falls within the top ten clones. Sequenced material: CD4+ T cells from peripheral blood mononuclear cells, taken in the second trimester of pregnancy. Source of these receptors: a female donor with multiple sclerosis, enrolled in a pregnancy study.

This chain joins TRBV6-4 and TRBJ2-2; 9 bases fit TRBD1. The CDR3 is 16 amino acids. Germline V gives CDR1 MRHNA, CDR2 SNTAGT. J gave up 4 bases and V 4 bases, and 7 bases lay outside the gene matches. CDR3 region: CASSVGQGGSTGELFF. The CDR3 region has the DNA TGTGCCAGCAGTGTGGGACAGGGCGGGAGCACCGGGGAGCTGTTTTTT.

The chain is built from TRBV5-1 and TRBJ2-7; D perhaps matches TRBD2 (5 bases). CDR1 is SGHRS and CDR2 is YFSETQ in the germline V gene. The CDR3 is made up of 17 amino acids. V was trimmed by 2 bases and J by 5 bases, leaving 23 bases between them. The CDR3 sequence: CASSFVSGTAILNEQYF. For the CDR3, the DNA is TGCGCCAGCAGCTTTGTAAGCGGCACGGCGATTTTGAACGAGCAGTACTTC. The full variable domain, with the rest looked up from reference TRBV5-1 and TRBJ2-7, is KAGVTQTPRYLIKTRGQQVTLSCSPISGHRSVSWYQQTPGQGLQFLFEYFSETQRNKGNFPGRFSGRQFSNSRSEMNVSTLELGDSALYLCASSFVSGTAILNEQYFGPGTRLTVT.

The gene calls are TRBV19 and TRBJ2-2; a possible D gene is TRBD1 (6 bases). The germline V and J ends were trimmed by 5 bases and 1 base, with 11 bases remaining between them. This CDR3 contains 15 residues. From germline, CDR1 is LNHDA and CDR2 SQIVND (reference sequence). This chain's CDR3 is CASSSGTKNTGELFF. CDR3 DNA sequence: TGTGCCAGTAGTTCCGGGACAAAGAACACCGGGGAGCTGTTTTTT. The full variable domain, rest sourced from reference TRBV19 and TRBJ2-2, is DGGITQSPKYLFRKEGQNVTLSCEQNLNHDAMYWYRQDPGQGLRLIYYSQIVNDFQKGDIAEGYSVSREKKESFPLTVTSAQKNPTAFYLCASSSGTKNTGELFFGEGSRLTVL.

The CDR3 loop is CASSIGWRLTGASNQPQHF. DNA for the CDR3: TGTGCCAGTAGTATAGGTTGGAGATTAACCGGCGCTAGCAATCAGCCCCAGCATTTT. The V gene is TRBV19, the J gene TRBJ1-5; D is unclear. CDR1 LNHDA and CDR2 SQIVND come from the germline V gene (reference sequence). The CDR3 is 19 residues long. V was clipped by 1 base and J by 0 bases, with 19 bases between them.

The J gene is TRBJ1-2, the V gene TRBV27; 8 bases line up with TRBD1. J lost 9 bases, V lost 3 bases, and 6 bases had no gene match. This CDR3 is built from 13 residues. Germline values: CDR1 MNHEY, CDR2 SMNVEV (reference sequence). CDR3 residues: CASSLPGGLRYTF. For the CDR3, the DNA is TGTGCCAGCAGTTTGCCAGGGGGCCTGCGCTACACCTTC.

The rearrangement links TRBV2 to TRBJ2-2; 10 nucleotides align to TRBD2. From germline, CDR1 is SNHLY and CDR2 FYNNEI. CDR3 length: 17 residues. The ends lost 3 bases at V and 4 bases at J; junction bases unmatched: 8. Written as DNA, the CDR3 is TGTGCCAGCAGTGAGGGAGCGGGAGGGCCTTTCACCGGGGAGCTGTTTTTT. This encodes CASSEGAGGPFTGELFF.

The chain joins TRBV2 to TRBJ2-7; 10 nucleotides agree with TRBD1. CDR3 size: 13 residues. Trimming at V came to 6 bases and at J to 6 bases, leaving 5 bases not matched to a gene. Looked up from germline, CDR1 is SNHLY and CDR2 is FYNNEI. CDR3 sequence (DNA): TGTGCCAGCAGGGGGACAGGGGTATCCGAGCAGTACTTC. It specifies CASRGTGVSEQYF.

The chain uses TRBV11-3 and TRBJ2-1; 9 bases agree with TRBD2. J gave up 6 bases and V 5 bases, and 8 bases lay outside the gene matches. The CDR3 extends over 15 amino acids. The V gene's germline CDR1 is SGHNT and CDR2 YENEEA. CDR3 sequence (DNA): TGTGCCAGCAGCATAGGGGCGGGAGGGCCCAATGAGCAGTTCTTC. Translated: CASSIGAGGPNEQFF.

The CDR3 region is CASSAQSNTEAFF. CDR3 nucleotides: TGCGCCAGCAGTGCCCAGTCCAACACTGAAGCTTTCTTT. The chain uses TRBV10-2 and TRBJ1-1; D remains unclear. The CDR3 spans 13 residues. Trimming cost V 4 bases and J 2 bases, with 8 bases left between them. Germline V lookup: CDR1 WSHSY, CDR2 SAAADI.

This chain joins TRBV2 and TRBJ2-1, with 9 bases matching TRBD1. With V trimmed by 10 bases and J by 7 bases, 8 bases remained unmatched. This CDR3 is 13 amino acids long. Germline CDR1 reads SNHLY; CDR2 reads FYNNEI. In nucleotides, the CDR3 is TGTGCCACCCAGGGACAGGGAGGAAATGAGCAGTTCTTC. This codes for CATQGQGGNEQFF.

V gene TRBV18 combines with J gene TRBJ2-7; D is possibly TRBD2 (6 bases). Germline V gene sequence: CDR1 KGHSH, CDR2 LQKENI. This CDR3 has 14 amino acids. V lost 3 bases and J 2 bases, leaving 11 bases between the germline ends. The CDR3 protein is CASSPGTGAYEQYF. CDR3 coding DNA: TGTGCCAGCTCACCTGGGACGGGGGCCTACGAGCAGTACTTC.

The V and J genes are TRBV7-2 and TRBJ2-7; a possible D gene is TRBD2 (5 bases). This CDR3 spans 14 amino acids. The V gene lost 5 bases and the J gene lost 1 base, with 12 bases spanning the gap. Per the germline V gene, CDR1 is SGHTA and CDR2 is FQGNSA. The CDR3 reads CASSREGRSYEQYF. The CDR3 nucleotides are TGTGCCAGCAGCCGCGAGGGAAGGTCCTACGAGCAGTACTTC.

The V gene is TRBV27, the J gene TRBJ2-1, with a weak D call TRBD2 (5 bases). This CDR3 region has 15 residues. CDR1 is MNHEY, CDR2 SMNVEV, per germline (reference sequence). Trimming took 0 bases from V and 8 from J, leaving 14 bases between them. In DNA form, the CDR3 reads TGTGCCAGCAGTTTATCTCGGGGTCGCAACCATGAGCAGTTCTTC. This sequence encodes CASSLSRGRNHEQFF.

This chain connects TRBV10-1 to TRBJ2-5; 13 bases match TRBD2. This CDR3 comprises 18 residues. Germline CDR1 is WNHNN and CDR2 is SYGVQD (reference sequence). V lost 6 bases and J lost 4; bases outside the gene matches: 14. Here the CDR3 reads CASSPGLAGVGGRETQYF. The CDR3 coding sequence is TGCGCCAGCAGCCCTGGACTAGCGGGAGTTGGGGGGAGAGAGACCCAGTACTTC.

This sequence joins TRBV6-5 and TRBJ1-2, with a tentative D call TRBD1 (6 bases). The V end was cut by 7 bases, the J end by 6 bases, with 12 bases between. The CDR3 spans 12 residues. CDR1 is MNHEY and CDR2 is SVGAGI in the germline V gene. As DNA, the CDR3 is TGTGCCAGCAAGCAGGGGTGGAATGGCTACACCTTC. The encoded protein is CASKQGWNGYTF.

This clone came up once. The gene calls are TRBV4-1 and TRBJ2-6, with unresolved D. V shed 4 bases and J shed 0 bases, with 7 bases lying between them. There are 15 residues in the CDR3. Germline V gene lookup returns CDR1 MGHRA and CDR2 YSYEKL. The CDR3 DNA follows: TGCGCCAGCAGCCGAACACCCTCTGGGGCCAACGTCCTGACTTTC. Its protein is CASSRTPSGANVLTF.

This chain connects TRBV4-3 to TRBJ1-2; D unresolved. V was trimmed by 0 bases and J by 8 bases, leaving 16 bases between them. This CDR3 contains 15 residues. CDR1 LGHNA and CDR2 YSLEER come from the germline V gene. The CDR3 sequence: CASSQDRAGGGGYTF. The CDR3 bases are TGCGCCAGCAGCCAAGATAGGGCAGGTGGAGGGGGCTACACCTTC.

The count of this clone is one. The chain joins TRBV28 to TRBJ2-3; perhaps TRBD2 as D (6 bases). Between the trimmed V and J ends, which lost 5 bases and 2 bases, there was a span of 11 bases. The CDR3 is 14 residues long. Germline assignment: CDR1 MDHEN and CDR2 SYDVKM. The CDR3 coding sequence is TGTGCCAGCAGTAGGGGAGGAAACACAGATACGCAGTATTTT. Amino acid sequence: CASSRGGNTDTQYF.

This chain joins TRBV28 and TRBJ1-2; 7 bases are shared with TRBD1. The CDR3 contains 12 residues. V lost 3 bases and J lost 8; bases outside the gene matches: 3. Germline CDR1 and CDR2: MDHEN and SYDVKM. The CDR3 DNA follows: TGTGCCAGCAGTTTTAAAGGGGGCGGCTACACCTTC. Translation: CASSFKGGGYTF.

The rearrangement uses TRBV18 and TRBJ1-2; 7 bases match TRBD1. The germline V gene has CDR1 KGHSH and CDR2 LQKENI. V lost 3 bases and J lost 5; bases outside the gene matches: 9. The CDR3 covers 15 residues. CDR3 amino acids: CASSPGQGDVYGYTF. The CDR3 bases are TGTGCCAGCTCACCGGGGCAGGGGGATGTGTATGGCTACACCTTC.

J is TRBJ1-2 and V is TRBV28, with D perhaps TRBD1 (6 bases). Germline CDR1 MDHEN, CDR2 SYDVKM. Trimming stripped 6 bases from V and 4 bases from J, with 18 bases between. The CDR3 spans 15 residues. CDR3 in amino acids: CASSSAQGRSYGYTF. The CDR3 DNA is TGTGCCAGCAGCTCTGCACAGGGAAGGAGCTATGGCTACACCTTC.

The chain recombines TRBV6-5 with TRBJ2-1; D is perhaps TRBD2 (6 bases). Germline CDR1 reads MNHEY; CDR2 reads SVGAGI. The CDR3 is 15 residues long. V lost 7 bases and J lost 1, with 14 bases in between. The CDR3 sequence: CASKEPRDSYNEQFF. CDR3 sequence (DNA): TGTGCCAGCAAGGAACCGCGGGATTCCTACAATGAGCAGTTCTTC.